This T cell receptor beta chain was retrieved from a study of shared clonotypes between healthy human individuals. Trimming left V 3 bases short and J 3 bases short, with 7 bases between. CDR1 is SGHRS and CDR2 is YFSETQ in the germline V gene. CDR3 length equals 12 residues. Of note for this clone: What it recognizes is unknown. Other DNA sequences in the same sample also yield this CDR3.

General observations from the study: Tissues were not sampled, only blood, and their repertoires likely differ. Though the depth was large, rarefaction showed that sorted-subset sequencing was incomplete.

Clones were sequenced by immunoSEQ multiplex PCR, and TCRdb holds only the in-frame ones, with some missing. Among some 2,000,000 clones listed, approximately 96% were seen once. The chain carries TRBV5-1 and TRBJ2-7, with a weak D call TRBD2 (6 bases). Sequenced: naive CD4+ T cells sorted from blood. Subset noted: CD45RA+ positively selected. The origin of this receptor is a man younger than 35 in good health. The CDR3 here is CASSSGLYEQYF. CDR3 sequence (DNA): TGCGCCAGCAGCTCGGGACTCTACGAGCAGTACTTC.